The 26 T cell receptor beta chains given below trace back to one sample, sequenced in a study of blood T cell repertoires in COVID-19. Assay used: immunoSEQ multiplex PCR; TCRdb lists only in-frame clones, some missing. The repertoire includes 270,000 or so clones, around 81% of them detected once, and about 2.9% sits in the top ten. Sequencing input: peripheral blood. These receptor sequences come from a woman aged 55-75 years with active or convalescent COVID-19.

This chain links TRBV7-8 with TRBJ1-3, with D unclear. Per the germline V gene, CDR1 is SGHVS and CDR2 is FQNEAQ. Trimming left V 2 bases short and J 2 bases short, with 10 bases between. CDR3 length: 15 residues. The DNA for the CDR3 is TGTGCCAGCAGCTTAAGCCGGGTTGCTGGAAACACCATATATTTT. Translated, it gives CASSLSRVAGNTIYF.

V usage is TRBV6-6 and J usage is TRBJ1-6, with 8 nucleotides matching TRBD1. This CDR3 region has 14 residues. CDR1 is MNHNY and CDR2 is SVGAGI in the germline V gene (reference sequence). J was trimmed by 7 bases and V by 10 bases; bases with no gene match: 9. The CDR3 spells CATLTGQVNSPLHF. DNA for the CDR3: TGTGCCACCTTGACGGGACAGGTCAATTCACCCCTCCACTTT.

The chain recombines TRBV11-2 with TRBJ2-5; 8 nucleotides agree with TRBD1. V lost 4 bases to trimming and J lost 4 bases; unmatched junction nucleotides: 5. This CDR3 has 14 amino acids. The V gene's germline CDR1 is SGHAT and CDR2 FQNNGV. As DNA, the CDR3 is TGTGCCAGCAGCTCATGGGACAGGAGAGAGACCCAGTACTTC. Translated: CASSSWDRRETQYF.

The CDR3 DNA is TGCGCCAGCAGCCAGCCCCCCGGGACAGGGGTTTATGGCTACACCTTC. This gives the protein CASSQPPGTGVYGYTF. This chain uses TRBV4-1 with TRBJ1-2; 10 bases match TRBD1. J gave up 5 bases and V 3 bases, and 9 bases lay outside the gene matches. The CDR3 has 16 amino acids. CDR1 and CDR2 from the germline V gene are MGHRA and YSYEKL.

The V and J genes are TRBV4-1 and TRBJ1-5; 10 bases map to TRBD1. This CDR3 has 16 residues. The junction had 8 bases not matched to a gene; V was cut back by 5 bases and J by 4 bases. Germline values: CDR1 MGHRA, CDR2 YSYEKL. CDR3 nucleotides: TGCGCCAGCAGCGACAGGGGGCTGCAGGGGAATCAGCCCCAGCATTTT. It yields the protein CASSDRGLQGNQPQHF.

The rearrangement links TRBV5-4 to TRBJ2-7; 12 bases map to TRBD1. V gave up 3 bases and J gave up 6 bases; unmatched junction bases: 13. Germline CDR1 and CDR2: SGHNT and YYREEE (reference sequence). CDR3 length: 17 residues. CDR3 residues: CASSSRDRGRGWGEQYF. Written as DNA, the CDR3 is TGTGCCAGCAGCTCACGGGACAGGGGGCGCGGTTGGGGCGAGCAGTACTTC.

The chain employs TRBV7-2 and TRBJ2-3, with TRBD1 matching over 8 bases. With V trimmed by 2 bases and J by 2 bases, 6 bases remained unmatched. This CDR3 is 16 amino acids long. CDR1 is SGHTA and CDR2 is FQGNSA in the germline V gene. The DNA for the CDR3 is TGTGCCAGCAGCTTAAGCACAGGGGGGTCCACAGATACGCAGTATTTT. Amino acid sequence: CASSLSTGGSTDTQYF.

The rearrangement joins TRBV5-1 to TRBJ1-2; D might be TRBD1 (5 bases). The V end lost 4 bases, the J end lost 7 bases, and 26 bases lay between the germline ends. The CDR3 covers 17 residues. Germline V gene data show CDR1 as SGHRS and CDR2 as YFSETQ. In DNA form, the CDR3 reads TGCGCCAGCAGCACGCCGGGGGGGATGACATCGGGAGCTGGCTACACCTTC. Its protein is CASSTPGGMTSGAGYTF.

The CDR3 is CASSLVGRGTGELFF. In DNA, the CDR3 is TGTGCCAGCAGCTTAGTAGGGAGAGGCACCGGGGAGCTGTTTTTT. The rearrangement joins TRBV7-9 to TRBJ2-2, with TRBD2 as a possible D gene (5 bases). The V gene lost 1 base and the J gene lost 4 bases, with 10 bases spanning the gap. This CDR3 is built from 15 residues. Germline V gene data show CDR1 as SEHNR and CDR2 as FQNEAQ (reference sequence). The complete variable domain, with remaining parts taken from reference TRBV7-9 and TRBJ2-2, reads DTGVSQNPRHKITKRGQNVTFRCDPISEHNRLYWYRQTLGQGPEFLTYFQNEAQLEKSRLLSDRFSAERPKGSFSTLEIQRTEQGDSAMYLCASSLVGRGTGELFFGEGSRLTVL.

This clone has only one observation. The chain joins TRBV10-3 to TRBJ1-6; no clear D gene. The V end was cut by 11 bases, the J end by 7 bases, with 21 bases between. The CDR3 loop spans 15 amino acids. Germline CDR1 and CDR2: ENHRY and SYGVKD. CDR3 amino acids: CASNPRAGSNSPLHF. Written as DNA, the CDR3 is TGTGCCTCCAATCCCCGAGCGGGGTCGAATTCACCCCTCCACTTT.

The chain has TRBV4-1 and TRBJ2-1, with 8 nucleotides matching TRBD1. Germline values: CDR1 MGHRA, CDR2 YSYEKL. The V segment lost 3 bases and the J segment 2 bases; nucleotides outside the gene matches: 6. This CDR3 region has 16 residues. In nucleotides, the CDR3 is TGCGCCAGCAGCCAGACCGGGACAGGAGCCTACAATGAGCAGTTCTTC. The encoded protein is CASSQTGTGAYNEQFF.

This clone was picked up a small number of times. The chain is built from TRBV4-1 and TRBJ2-2; D may be TRBD2 (6 bases). This CDR3 region has 16 residues. Germline V CDR1 and CDR2: MGHRA, YSYEKL. V shed 1 base and J shed 8 bases, with 17 bases lying between them. CDR3 in amino acids: CASSQAFGRGAGELFF. The CDR3 DNA reads TGCGCCAGCAGCCAAGCTTTTGGGCGGGGAGCTGGGGAGCTGTTTTTT.

The gene calls are TRBV6-2 or TRBV6-3 and TRBJ1-5, with 9 bases matching TRBD1. This CDR3 spans 16 amino acids. V dropped 4 bases and J dropped 2; count of bases not matched to a gene: 6. CDR1 is MNHEY, CDR2 SVGEGT, per germline. CDR3 loop: CASSFPQGAGNQPQHF. The CDR3 DNA follows: TGTGCCAGCAGTTTCCCACAGGGGGCTGGCAATCAGCCCCAGCATTTT.

The chain uses TRBV11-2 and TRBJ2-7, with 7 bases that match TRBD1. J was trimmed by 2 bases and V by 3 bases; bases with no gene match: 13. The CDR3 runs 17 residues. Germline V CDR1 and CDR2: SGHAT, FQNNGV. The CDR3 coding sequence is TGTGCCAGCAGCTTTCCTAACTTCACAGGGGACCCCTACGAGCAGTACTTC. This codes for CASSFPNFTGDPYEQYF.

V is TRBV10-3 and J is TRBJ2-2; 10 bases fit TRBD2. CDR1 and CDR2 (germline): ENHRY, SYGVKD. This CDR3 is 16 amino acids long. J gave up 7 bases and V 3 bases, and 8 bases lay outside the gene matches. CDR3: CAISDGSGGALGELFF. The CDR3 nucleotides read TGTGCCATCAGTGACGGGAGCGGGGGGGCCCTCGGGGAGCTGTTTTTT.

The chain links TRBV3-1 (or the pseudogene TRBV3-2) to TRBJ1-1, with D possibly TRBD1 on 5 matching bases. Germline V gene sequence: CDR1 LGHDT, CDR2 YNNKEL (reference sequence). The CDR3 runs to 16 residues. V was cut by 1 base and J by 1 base, with 13 bases left in between. The CDR3 loop reads CASSQAGGVGNTEAFF. The CDR3 DNA reads TGTGCCAGCAGCCAAGCTGGAGGGGTGGGGAACACTGAAGCTTTCTTT.

The chain links TRBV19 to TRBJ1-2; tentatively, D is TRBD1 (5 bases). The V and J ends lost 1 base and 4 bases respectively, with 10 bases between them. The CDR3 runs to 14 residues. Germline-derived CDR1 and CDR2 are LNHDA and SQIVND (reference sequence). The CDR3 region is CASSIGGGFYGYTF. The DNA for the CDR3 is TGTGCCAGTAGTATAGGTGGGGGGTTCTATGGCTACACCTTC.

CDR3 DNA sequence: TGCGCCAGCAGCCAAGATCTAAGATATTCACCCCTCCACTTT. This sequence encodes CASSQDLRYSPLHF. The chain employs TRBV4-1 and TRBJ1-6; D gene unclear. The germline V and J ends were trimmed by 0 bases and 8 bases, with 8 bases remaining between them. CDR3 length: 14 amino acids. The V gene's germline CDR1 is MGHRA and CDR2 YSYEKL.

The CDR3 DNA reads as TGTGCCAGCAGCCAAGTTAGCGGGACGGGTTCCTACGAGCAGTACTTC. It yields the protein CASSQVSGTGSYEQYF. The genes are TRBV4-2 and TRBJ2-7; 8 bases fit TRBD2. J lost 1 base, V lost 1 base, and 6 bases had no gene match. CDR1 LGHNA and CDR2 YNFKEQ come from the germline V gene. This CDR3 spans 16 amino acids.

The J gene is TRBJ2-1, the V gene TRBV11-1, with 8 nucleotides matching TRBD2. The CDR3 is made up of 16 amino acids. The V gene end was trimmed by 1 base and the J gene end by 5 bases; junction bases not matched to a gene: 7. Germline V gene sequence: CDR1 SGHAT, CDR2 FQDESV (reference sequence). The CDR3 loop reads CASSLGTSFGHNEQFF. The CDR3 nucleotides read TGTGCCAGCAGCTTAGGGACTAGCTTCGGGCACAATGAGCAGTTCTTC. The variable domain in full, with the rest retrieved from reference TRBV11-1 and TRBJ2-1, is EAEVAQSPRYKITEKSQAVAFWCDPISGHATLYWYRQILGQGPELLVQFQDESVVDDSQLPKDRFSAERLKGVDSTLKIQPAELGDSAMYLCASSLGTSFGHNEQFFGPGTRLTVL.

The V and J genes are TRBV7-9 and TRBJ2-1; 8 bases fit TRBD2. From germline, CDR1 is SEHNR and CDR2 FQNEAQ (reference sequence). The length of the CDR3 is 15 residues. With V trimmed by 6 bases and J by 7 bases, 11 bases remained unmatched. For the CDR3, the DNA is TGTGCCAGCAGGAAAGCGGGGGCTATAGGGAATGAGCAGTTCTTC. It codes for CASRKAGAIGNEQFF.

The rearrangement joins TRBV18 to TRBJ2-7, with 7 bases matching TRBD1. The CDR3 consists of 17 residues. Germline V gene lookup returns CDR1 KGHSH and CDR2 LQKENI. J gave up 3 bases and V 6 bases, and 17 bases lay outside the gene matches. The CDR3 reads CASSSEKAYRGHYEQYF. DNA for the CDR3: TGTGCCAGCTCTTCCGAAAAGGCTTACAGGGGCCACTACGAGCAGTACTTC.

With respect to this clone: Other DNA sequences in the sample encode the same CDR3. J is TRBJ1-2 and V is TRBV28, with D unresolved. V lost 3 bases and J 2 bases, leaving 7 bases between the germline ends. Germline CDR1 is MDHEN and CDR2 is SYDVKM. This CDR3 spans 13 amino acids. The DNA of the CDR3 is TGTGCCAGCAGTTTGGCGGGGAACTATGGCTACACCTTC. Its protein product is CASSLAGNYGYTF.

This sequence joins TRBV10-2 and TRBJ1-4, with 8 bases fitting TRBD1. The V gene's germline CDR1 is WSHSY and CDR2 SAAADI. CDR3 length: 15 residues. Trimming at V came to 5 bases and at J to 3 bases, leaving 5 bases not matched to a gene. DNA of the CDR3: TGCGCCAGCAGTTCAAACAGGGGGGCTAATGAAAAACTGTTTTTT. This sequence encodes CASSSNRGANEKLFF.

This clone was observed a single time. The CDR3 nucleotides are TGTGCCAGCAGCCCGATAGCGGGGGACTACAATGAGCAGTTCTTC. It encodes CASSPIAGDYNEQFF. J is TRBJ2-1 and V is TRBV5-4; TRBD2 matches 9 bases. Germline CDR1 SGHNT, CDR2 YYREEE (reference sequence). With V trimmed by 4 bases and J by 3 bases, 5 bases remained unmatched. This CDR3 spans 15 amino acids.

V gene TRBV7-9 combines with J gene TRBJ1-3; 9 bases are a match to TRBD1. This CDR3 comprises 15 residues. Per germline, CDR1 SEHNR and CDR2 FQNEAQ (reference sequence). V shed 6 bases, J shed 4 bases, and the junction held 7 bases outside the gene matches. CDR3 protein: CASRGQGTGGNTIYF. CDR3 nucleotide sequence: TGTGCCAGCAGGGGACAGGGAACGGGGGGAAACACCATATATTTT.